This T cell receptor beta chain stems from a study of CD8+CD57+ T cells in acquired aplastic anemia (dated by TCRdb to between 2017 and 2018). About the study as a whole: On average, sorted CD4+ and CD8+ cells yielded about 3 ug of extracted DNA, with a range of 0.2 to 27.4 ug. CD8+CD57+ expansion was defined as a frequency above the mean frequency observed in healthy subjects.

Worth noting for this clonotype: This receptor's antigen is unknown. No base qualities exist here, and no much larger clone lies one base off it.

Taken from cysteine to phenylalanine, the CDR3 has 13 residues. Only the CDR3 DNA stays, 39 bases, in frame from base 1. CDR1 and CDR2, per the germline V gene, are MNHNS and SASEGT. The trim is 6 bases for V and 5 bases for J, with a gap of 14 bases between the germline ends. Genomic DNA served as template for TCR beta VDJ combination and CDR3 sequence profiling. An Illumina HiSeq 2000 was the platform used for TCR repertoire sequencing. The published analysis was carried out like this. Repertoire assessment relied on Simpson's diversity index, CDR3 size and DJ length profiles, and TRBV/TRBJ rearrangement plots. The most abundant DNA sequence in the deep sequencing data was defined as the immunodominant clone. CDR3 amino acid sequences were screened for sharing across subjects and were compared with published repertoires and the VDJdb database. TCRdb reworked the public reads: Q25 trimming with fastp, MiXCR clone assembly, productive beta chains retained. Entries that share a CDR3 protein sequence are merged under the most common genes and DNA. In this record, the V and J calls reflect TCRdb's handling and not the investigators' own analysis. In this sample the table shows 450,000 to 600,000 distinct CDR3 sequences, approximately 32% of which occur a single time. Under 0.95% of the sample is taken by the ten largest.

Patients chosen for sequencing had shown expansion of CD8+CD57+ cells by flow cytometry. Severe acquired aplastic anemia was diagnosed in all patients according to International Study of Aplastic Anemia and Agranulocytosis and Camitta criteria. At the time blood was sampled, none of the patients had received any therapy. TCR repertoires of sorted CD4+ and CD8+ blood T cells from severe aplastic anemia patients and healthy subjects were deep-sequenced in the study. In the USA, patient enrollment took place under clinicaltrials.gov protocols 00001620, 01623167, 00001397, 00071045, 00081523 and 00961064. Ficoll-Paque density gradient centrifugation was used to isolate peripheral blood mononuclear cells. Before DNA extraction, CD4+ and CD8+ T cells were sorted with FACS or magnetic beads. Overall study outcomes, separate from this receptor: Between patients and healthy controls, no significant difference in CD8+ Simpson's diversity was found (P=0.060). Although under 35 CD8+ CDR3 sequences were shared by patients and controls, these sequences appeared highly expressed in patients and within the immunodominant clones of patients.

Sequencing was carried out using sorted CD4+, CD8+, or CD8+CD57+ T cells (not recorded which) from PBMCs. In this chain, TRBV6-1 is recombined with TRBJ2-7, with the D segment possibly TRBD1 or TRBD2, each aligning over 5 bases. This receptor was identified in a human donor with aplastic anemia. The CDR3 has the sequence CASRRDVFNEQYF. The DNA sequence is TGTGCCAGCAGAAGGGACGTTTTTAACGAGCAGTACTTC.